This T cell receptor beta chain was sequenced in a study of CD8 T cells in ankylosing spondylitis. The study's findings and limits: Peripheral blood samples showed relatively rare disease-linked clones, and these clones were CD8+. Reportedly, matched ankylosing spondylitis synovial fluid was significantly enriched for disease-linked clones. Characteristic, it appeared, of ankylosing spondylitis blood was a TCR beta motif of about eight highly homologous variants.

A single record per CDR3 protein comes from TCRdb applying MiXCR to the 5' RACE reads. Seen here are under 55,000 distinct CDR3 sequences, roughly 7.3% observed once, and the top ten hold around 8.5%. In its sample, this clonotype was seen many times. Its specificity is unknown. Sequenced input: blood, either unsorted or a sorted T cell fraction (not recorded which). The TCR was taken from a female donor with ankylosing spondylitis or in good health (not recorded which).

Written as DNA, the CDR3 is TGTGCCAGCAGTTTATCGGGGGGCTCGCGAAAACTGTTTTTT. The encoded protein is CASSLSGGSRKLFF. The rearrangement uses TRBV12-3 or TRBV12-4 and TRBJ1-4; D might be TRBD1 (6 bases). This CDR3 region has 14 residues. V dropped 2 bases and J dropped 10 bases, with 14 bases sitting between them.